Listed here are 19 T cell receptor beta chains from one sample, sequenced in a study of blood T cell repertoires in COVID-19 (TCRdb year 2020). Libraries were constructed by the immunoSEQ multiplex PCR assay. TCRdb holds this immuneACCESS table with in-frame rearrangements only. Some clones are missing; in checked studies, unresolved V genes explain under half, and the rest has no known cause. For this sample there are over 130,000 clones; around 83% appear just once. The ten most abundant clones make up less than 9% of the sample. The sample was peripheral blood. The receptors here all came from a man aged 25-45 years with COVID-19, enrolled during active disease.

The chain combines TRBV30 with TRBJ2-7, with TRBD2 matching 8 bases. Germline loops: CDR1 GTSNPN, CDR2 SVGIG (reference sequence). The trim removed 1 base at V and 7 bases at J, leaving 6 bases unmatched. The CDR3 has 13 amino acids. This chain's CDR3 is CAWSAAAGGEQYF. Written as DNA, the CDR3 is TGTGCCTGGAGTGCGGCCGCGGGGGGTGAGCAGTACTTC.

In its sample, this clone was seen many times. The CDR3: CASVLSRDRSFNYGYTF. The CDR3 DNA follows: TGTGCTAGTGTCCTTTCCCGGGACAGGAGCTTTAACTATGGCTACACCTTC. The chain recombines TRBV12-5 with TRBJ1-2; 8 bases align to TRBD1. CDR1 is LGHNT and CDR2 is FRNRAP in the germline V gene. This CDR3 comprises 17 residues. V gave up 7 bases and J gave up 1 base; unmatched junction bases: 14.

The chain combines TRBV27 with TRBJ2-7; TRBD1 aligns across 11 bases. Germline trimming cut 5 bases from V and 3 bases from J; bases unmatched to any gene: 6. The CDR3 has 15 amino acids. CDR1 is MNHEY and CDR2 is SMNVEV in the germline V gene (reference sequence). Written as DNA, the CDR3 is TGTGCCAGCAGTGTGGATGGGACAGGGGGCTACGAGCAGTACTTC. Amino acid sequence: CASSVDGTGGYEQYF.

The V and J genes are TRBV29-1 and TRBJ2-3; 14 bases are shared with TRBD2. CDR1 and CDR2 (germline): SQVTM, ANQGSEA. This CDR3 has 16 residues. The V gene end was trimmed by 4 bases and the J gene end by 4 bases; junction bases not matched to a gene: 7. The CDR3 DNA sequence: TGCAGCGTTGTGGGACTAGCGGGAGTGGGGGCAGATACGCAGTATTTT. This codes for CSVVGLAGVGADTQYF.

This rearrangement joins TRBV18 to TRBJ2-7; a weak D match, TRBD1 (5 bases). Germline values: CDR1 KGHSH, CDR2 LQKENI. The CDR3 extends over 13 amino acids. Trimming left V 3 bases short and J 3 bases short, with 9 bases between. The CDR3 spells CASSPPQGYEQYF. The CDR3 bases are TGTGCCAGCTCACCTCCTCAGGGCTACGAGCAGTACTTC.

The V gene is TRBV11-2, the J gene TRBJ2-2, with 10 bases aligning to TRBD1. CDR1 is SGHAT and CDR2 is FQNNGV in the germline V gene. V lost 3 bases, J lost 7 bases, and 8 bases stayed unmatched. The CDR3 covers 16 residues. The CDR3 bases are TGTGCCAGCAGCTTGGGACAGGGGAACGACGACGGGGAGCTGTTTTTT. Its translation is CASSLGQGNDDGELFF.

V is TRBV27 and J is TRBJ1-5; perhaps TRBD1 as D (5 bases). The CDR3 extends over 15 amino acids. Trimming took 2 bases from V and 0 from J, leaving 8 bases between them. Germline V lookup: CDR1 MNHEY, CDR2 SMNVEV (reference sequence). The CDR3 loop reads CASSLRTNSNQPQHF. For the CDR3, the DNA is TGTGCCAGCAGTTTAAGGACAAATAGCAATCAGCCCCAGCATTTT.

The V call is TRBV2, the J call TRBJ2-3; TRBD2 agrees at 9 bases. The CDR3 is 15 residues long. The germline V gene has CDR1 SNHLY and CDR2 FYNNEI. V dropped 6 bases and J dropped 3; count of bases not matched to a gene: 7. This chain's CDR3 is CASSGSGSGTDTQYF. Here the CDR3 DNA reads TGTGCCAGCAGCGGTAGCGGGAGTGGAACAGATACGCAGTATTTT.

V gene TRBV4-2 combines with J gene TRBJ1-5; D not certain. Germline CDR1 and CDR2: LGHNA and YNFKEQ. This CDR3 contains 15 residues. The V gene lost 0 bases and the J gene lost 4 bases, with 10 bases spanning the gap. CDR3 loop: CASSQDRGFNQPQHF. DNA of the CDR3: TGTGCCAGCAGCCAAGATCGGGGTTTTAATCAGCCCCAGCATTTT.

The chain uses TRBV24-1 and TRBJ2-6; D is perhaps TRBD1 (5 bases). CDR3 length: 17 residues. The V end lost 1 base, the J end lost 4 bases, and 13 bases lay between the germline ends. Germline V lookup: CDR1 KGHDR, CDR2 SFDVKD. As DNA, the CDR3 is TGTGCCACCAGTGATTTTGACAGCTCAGGGGGGGCCAACGTCCTGACTTTC. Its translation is CATSDFDSSGGANVLTF.

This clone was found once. The CDR3 sequence: CATSDLSQGINDEQFF. The CDR3 DNA reads as TGTGCCACCAGTGATTTGTCCCAGGGAATAAACGATGAGCAGTTCTTC. The J gene is TRBJ2-1, the V gene TRBV24-1, with D possibly being TRBD1 (5 bases). The CDR3 contains 16 residues. Trimming cost V 0 bases and J 8 bases, with 16 bases left between them. The germline CDR1 and CDR2 sequences are KGHDR and SFDVKD.

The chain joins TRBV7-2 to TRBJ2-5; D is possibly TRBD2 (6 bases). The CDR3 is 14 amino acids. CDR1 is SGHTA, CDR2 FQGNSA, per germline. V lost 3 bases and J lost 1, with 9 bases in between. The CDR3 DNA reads TGTGCCAGCAGCTTGGGCGGGGCCCAAGAGACCCAGTACTTC. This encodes CASSLGGAQETQYF. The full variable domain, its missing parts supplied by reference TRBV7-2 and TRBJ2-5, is GAGVSQSPSNKVTEKGKDVELRCDPISGHTALYWYRQSLGQGLEFLIYFQGNSAPDKSGLPSDRFSAERTGGSVSTLTIQRTQQEDSAVYLCASSLGGAQETQYFGPGTRLLVL.

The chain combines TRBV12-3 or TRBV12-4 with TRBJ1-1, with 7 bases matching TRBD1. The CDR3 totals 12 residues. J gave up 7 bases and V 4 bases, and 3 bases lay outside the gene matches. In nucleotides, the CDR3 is TGTGCCAGCAGTTCACAGGGGAGTGAAGCTTTCTTT. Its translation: CASSSQGSEAFF.

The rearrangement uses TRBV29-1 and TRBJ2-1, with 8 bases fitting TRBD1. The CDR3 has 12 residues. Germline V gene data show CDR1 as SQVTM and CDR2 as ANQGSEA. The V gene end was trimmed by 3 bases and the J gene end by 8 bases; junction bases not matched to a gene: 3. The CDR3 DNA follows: TGCAGCGTTGAGGAACAGGGGGATGAGCAGTTCTTC. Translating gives CSVEEQGDEQFF.

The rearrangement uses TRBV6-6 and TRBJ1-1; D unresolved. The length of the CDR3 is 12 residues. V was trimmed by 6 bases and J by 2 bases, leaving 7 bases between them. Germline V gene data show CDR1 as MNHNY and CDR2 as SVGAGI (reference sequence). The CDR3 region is CASSHLNTEAFF. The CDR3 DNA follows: TGTGCCAGCAGCCACTTAAACACTGAAGCTTTCTTT.

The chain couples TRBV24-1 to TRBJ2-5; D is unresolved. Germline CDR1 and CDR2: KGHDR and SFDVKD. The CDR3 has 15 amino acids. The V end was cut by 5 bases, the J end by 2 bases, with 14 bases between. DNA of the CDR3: TGTGCCACCAGTGCTGTCTATCCCGATCAAGAGACCCAGTACTTC. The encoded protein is CATSAVYPDQETQYF.

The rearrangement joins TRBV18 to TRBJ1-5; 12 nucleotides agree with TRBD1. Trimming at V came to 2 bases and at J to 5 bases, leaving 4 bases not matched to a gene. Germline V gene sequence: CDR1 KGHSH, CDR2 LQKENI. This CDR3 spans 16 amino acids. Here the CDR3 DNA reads TGTGCCAGCTCACCAAGGGACAGGGGGCAGGATCAGCCCCAGCATTTT. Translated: CASSPRDRGQDQPQHF.

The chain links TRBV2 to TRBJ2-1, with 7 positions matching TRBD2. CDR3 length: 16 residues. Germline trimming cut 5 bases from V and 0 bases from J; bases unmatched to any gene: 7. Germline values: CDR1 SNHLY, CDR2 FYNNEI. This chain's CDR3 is CASSTTSASSYNEQFF. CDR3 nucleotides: TGTGCCAGCAGTACAACTAGCGCCAGCTCCTACAATGAGCAGTTCTTC.

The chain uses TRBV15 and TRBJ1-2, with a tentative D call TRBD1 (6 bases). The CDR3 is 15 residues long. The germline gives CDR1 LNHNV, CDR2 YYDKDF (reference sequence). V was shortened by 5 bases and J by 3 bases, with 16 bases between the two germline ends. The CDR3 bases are TGTGCCACCAGCCGCGGGGGGCATAAGGACTATGGCTACACCTTC. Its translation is CATSRGGHKDYGYTF. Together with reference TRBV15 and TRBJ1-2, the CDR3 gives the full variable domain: DAMVIQNPRYQVTQFGKPVTLSCSQTLNHNVMYWYQQKSSQAPKLLFHYYDKDFNNEADTPDNFQSRRPNTSFCFLDIRSPGLGDTAMYLCATSRGGHKDYGYTFGSGTRLTVV.